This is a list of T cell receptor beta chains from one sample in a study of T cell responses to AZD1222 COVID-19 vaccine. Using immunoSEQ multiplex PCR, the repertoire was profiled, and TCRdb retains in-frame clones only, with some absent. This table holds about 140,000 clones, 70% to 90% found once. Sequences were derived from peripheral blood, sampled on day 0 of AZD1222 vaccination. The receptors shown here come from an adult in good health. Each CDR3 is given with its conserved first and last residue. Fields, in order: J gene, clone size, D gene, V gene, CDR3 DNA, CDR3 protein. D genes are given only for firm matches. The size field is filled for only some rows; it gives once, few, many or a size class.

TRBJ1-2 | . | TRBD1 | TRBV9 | TGTGCCAGCAGCGTAGGGGGACAGGGGTATGGCTACACCTTC | CASSVGGQGYGYTF
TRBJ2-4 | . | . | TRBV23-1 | TGCGCCAGCAGATACAGGGCTTTCGGTAACATTCAGTACTTC | CASRYRAFGNIQYF
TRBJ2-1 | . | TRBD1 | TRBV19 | TGTGCCAGTAGCCTCGACAGGGGTTCCTACAATGAGCAGTTCTTC | CASSLDRGSYNEQFF
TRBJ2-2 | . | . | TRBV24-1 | TGTGCCACCAGTGATTCCAAGATGGCGGGCGGGGAGCTGTTTTTT | CATSDSKMAGGELFF
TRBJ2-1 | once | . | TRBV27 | TGTGCCAGCAGTTTATCGGTAGGAGTATCCTACAATGAGCAGTTCTTC | CASSLSVGVSYNEQFF
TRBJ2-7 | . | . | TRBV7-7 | TGTGCCAGCAGCTTAGGGCGTTCCTACGAGCAGTACTTC | CASSLGRSYEQYF
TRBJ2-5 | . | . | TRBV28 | TGTGCCAGCACCCCGAGGGGTTACGAGACCCAGTACTTC | CASTPRGYETQYF
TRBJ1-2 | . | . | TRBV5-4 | TGTGCCAGCAGCTTGTGGAACAGGGATGGCTACACCTTC | CASSLWNRDGYTF
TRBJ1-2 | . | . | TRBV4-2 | TGTGCCAGCAGCCAAGATCACGGGGGGCAGAGGTATGGCTACACCTTC | CASSQDHGGQRYGYTF
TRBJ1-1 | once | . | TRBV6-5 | TGTGCCAGCCGGTACGACAGGAGAAACACTGAAGCTTTCTTT | CASRYDRRNTEAFF
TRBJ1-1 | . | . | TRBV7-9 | TGTGCCAGCAGCTTAGCGCTAAGGGAACGAAACACTGAAGCTTTCTTT | CASSLALRERNTEAFF
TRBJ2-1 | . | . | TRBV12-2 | TGTGCAAGTCGCTTAGTGCTAGCGGGAACACGAAGCTCCTACAATGAGCAGTTCTTC | CASRLVLAGTRSSYNEQFF
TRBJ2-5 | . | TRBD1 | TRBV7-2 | TGTGCCAGCAGCGGCGGACAGGGGTTGGGGCAAGAGACCCAGTACTTC | CASSGGQGLGQETQYF
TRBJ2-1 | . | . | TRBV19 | TGTGCCAGTAACGGACCTTACAATGAGCAGTTCTTC | CASNGPYNEQFF
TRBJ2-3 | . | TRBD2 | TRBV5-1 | TGCGCCAGCAGCGAGACTAGCGGGGGGATATTAAGAACGCAGTATTTT | CASSETSGGILRTQYF
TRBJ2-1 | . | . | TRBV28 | TGTGCCAGCTATCCCTCACAGGGTTTTGGCAATGAGCAGTTCTTC | CASYPSQGFGNEQFF
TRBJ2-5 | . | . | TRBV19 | TGTGCCAGTAGTATAGGCCTGAGAGAGACCCAGTACTTC | CASSIGLRETQYF
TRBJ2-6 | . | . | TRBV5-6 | TGTGCCAGCAGCTTGGCTGGTTCAGGGGCCAACGTCCTGACTTTC | CASSLAGSGANVLTF
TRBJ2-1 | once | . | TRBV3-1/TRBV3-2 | TGTGCCAGCAGCCAAGTTCAAGGTGAGCAGTTCTTC | CASSQVQGEQFF
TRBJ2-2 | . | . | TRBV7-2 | TGTGCCAGCAGCTTAGATAATGGAGCCGGGGAGCTGTTTTTT | CASSLDNGAGELFF
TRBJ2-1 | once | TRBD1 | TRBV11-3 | TGTGCCATCCCGGGACAGGGAGTGAATGAGCAGTTCTTC | CAIPGQGVNEQFF
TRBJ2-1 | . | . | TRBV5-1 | TGCGCCAGCAGCTTGTACCTAGCCGGTTCCTACAATGAGCAGTTCTTC | CASSLYLAGSYNEQFF
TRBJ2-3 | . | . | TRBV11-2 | TGTGCCAGCGTGGGAACCGGGACCCGCACAGATACGCAGTATTTT | CASVGTGTRTDTQYF
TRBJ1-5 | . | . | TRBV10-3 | TGTGCCATCAGTGAGGCGGCAGGTGATCAGCCCCAGCATTTT | CAISEAAGDQPQHF
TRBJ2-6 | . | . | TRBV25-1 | TGTGCCAGCAGTGAATCGGAAGCGAGCTCTGGGGCCAACGTCCTGACTTTC | CASSESEASSGANVLTF
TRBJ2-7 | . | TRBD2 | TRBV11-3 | TGTGCCAGCAGCTTACTTAGCGGGGGTTCCTACGAGCAGTACTTC | CASSLLSGGSYEQYF
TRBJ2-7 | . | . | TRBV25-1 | TGTGCCAGCAGGGGGGCGTCCTACGAGCAGTACTTC | CASRGASYEQYF
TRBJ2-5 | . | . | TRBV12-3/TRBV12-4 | TGTGCCAGCAGCCAAGAGACCCAGTACTTC | CASSQETQYF
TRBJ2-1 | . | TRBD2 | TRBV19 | TGTGCCAGTAGTATGGCCAGCGGGAGAGTCTCCTACAATGAGCAGTTCTTC | CASSMASGRVSYNEQFF
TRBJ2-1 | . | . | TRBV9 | TGTGCCAGCAGCCTCCGGACTACTCCCCCGTTTGAGCAGTTCTTC | CASSLRTTPPFEQFF